The clone carrying this T cell receptor beta chain came up a few times. The antigen remains unidentified. Germline V CDR1 and CDR2: SGHAT, FQNNGV. The CDR3 consists of 13 residues. This entry belongs to a study of blood T cells in healthy people across ages. The authors ran a second PCR of 7 to 11 cycles using a sample-barcoded 5' primer and a J-beta primer mix. Template switching added a 12-random-nucleotide identifier to every cDNA molecule. Each sample yielded at least 3 million CDR3-containing paired-end reads. TCRdb re-derived calls from the 5' RACE reads in MiXCR, one entry per CDR3 protein. The sample gives about 680,000 distinct CDR3 sequences, approximately 50% of which show up once; roughly 31% is in the top ten. Study-wide findings and caveats: Older age coincided with a roughly linear decline in TCR beta diversity per million T cells.

The rearrangement links TRBV11-2 to TRBJ2-5, with TRBD1 matching over 8 bases. The DNA end is more similar to TRBJ2-7, so the J call may be wrong. The TCR comes from a woman in her sixties in good health. The specimen sequenced was blood. DNA of the CDR3: TGTGCCAGCAGCACGGACAGGGAAGGCGAGCAGTACTTC. This codes for CASSTDREGEQYF.